A selection of T cell receptor beta chains follows, all from one sample in a study of blood T cell repertoires in COVID-19. Profiled with immunoSEQ multiplex PCR; TCRdb holds only in-frame clones, not every one. Among 150,000 to 250,000 clones listed, approximately 86% were seen once. Specimen: PBMCs or T cells enriched from blood (not recorded which). The receptor source for this set is a woman aged 25 to 39 who had recovered from COVID-19. The CDR3 runs from the conserved cysteine through the conserved F or W. Each record gives: CDR3 DNA, CDR3 protein, J gene, clone size, V gene, D gene. A D gene is named only where the DNA matches it firmly. Clone size is shown for a subset of rows, as once, few, many or a class of expanded clone.

TGTGCCTGCCGGTCTAGAACCTACAATGAGCAGTTCTTC	CACRSRTYNEQFF	TRBJ2-1	-	TRBV2	-
TGTGCCAGCAGCCCTACTCTTACAGGGAGAACTATCAATGGCTACACCTTC	CASSPTLTGRTINGYTF	TRBJ1-2	-	TRBV5-4	-
TGTGCCTGGAGTGTAAGACAAAAGAACACTGAAGCTTTCTTT	CAWSVRQKNTEAFF	TRBJ1-1	-	TRBV30	-
TGTGCCAGCAGCCCTACCCAGGGTGCTGGAAACACCATATATTTT	CASSPTQGAGNTIYF	TRBJ1-3	-	TRBV7-2	-
TGTGCCAGCAGAGGGCAGGGCTATCAGCCCCAGCATTTT	CASRGQGYQPQHF	TRBJ1-5	once	TRBV6-5	-
TGTGCCAGCAGTACAGGACAGGGGAATGGCTACACCTTC	CASSTGQGNGYTF	TRBJ1-2	-	TRBV28	TRBD1
TGTGCCAGCAGCATCGGGACAGGGAGAAGCACAGATACGCAGTATTTT	CASSIGTGRSTDTQYF	TRBJ2-3	-	TRBV9	TRBD1
TGTGCCAGCAGGGGACAGAATCAGCCCCAGCATTTT	CASRGQNQPQHF	TRBJ1-5	-	TRBV25-1	TRBD1
TGTGCCAGCAGCGAGCCCCTATTAGGAGCGGGGGAGTCCGATGAGCAGTTCTTC	CASSEPLLGAGESDEQFF	TRBJ2-1	-	TRBV9	TRBD2
TGTGCCAGCAGCTTAGGAGCCAGCGGGAGGGGGGATGAGCAGTTCTTC	CASSLGASGRGDEQFF	TRBJ2-1	-	TRBV7-9	TRBD2
TGCGCCAGCAGCTTGGGGGTAAGGAGTCAGCTGAACACTGAAGCTTTCTTT	CASSLGVRSQLNTEAFF	TRBJ1-1	-	TRBV5-1	-
TGCGCCAGCAGCTCTACAGGGTACGCCTACGAGCAGTACTTC	CASSSTGYAYEQYF	TRBJ2-7	once	TRBV5-1	-
TGTGCCAGCAGGGGCAGGGTTGGCAATCAGCCCCAGCATTTT	CASRGRVGNQPQHF	TRBJ1-5	-	TRBV2	-
TGTGCCAGCTTAGGGACTCGGACAGATACGCAGTATTTT	CASLGTRTDTQYF	TRBJ2-3	once	TRBV18	-
TGTGCCAGCAGCCAAACGGGGGAGAACCCAGATACGCAGTATTTT	CASSQTGENPDTQYF	TRBJ2-3	-	TRBV14	-
TGTGCCAGCAGTTACTCCCCTAGTAGGTATGAGCAGTTCTTC	CASSYSPSRYEQFF	TRBJ2-1	many	TRBV6-5	-
TGTGCCAGCAGACATCAGGGGAATTCTGAAGCTTTCTTT	CASRHQGNSEAFF	TRBJ1-1	-	TRBV12-3/TRBV12-4	-
TGTGCCAGTAGCAACCGCAGCTACAGGATCACCGGAAACACCATATATTTT	CASSNRSYRITGNTIYF	TRBJ1-3	-	TRBV19	-
TGTGCCAGCAGCGTAATAGCGGGAGAAAGGGAGCAGTTCTTC	CASSVIAGEREQFF	TRBJ2-1	-	TRBV9	TRBD2
TGTGCCAGCAGTCGACAGGGAACCTACGAGCAGTACTTC	CASSRQGTYEQYF	TRBJ2-7	few	TRBV27	TRBD1
TGTGCCAGCAGAGGGGTGCCAGTTCTTAATGAAAAACTGTTTTTT	CASRGVPVLNEKLFF	TRBJ1-4	-	TRBV11-2	-
TGTGCCAGCAGTCACCCCGGTTTGAAGCCCCAGCATTTT	CASSHPGLKPQHF	TRBJ1-5	-	TRBV6-2/TRBV6-3	-
TGTGCCTGGAGTGGGGGCATTAGCAATCAGCCCCAGCATTTT	CAWSGGISNQPQHF	TRBJ1-5	few	TRBV30	-
TGTGCCAGCATAAGACAGGGTGCCGGGGAGCTGTTTTTT	CASIRQGAGELFF	TRBJ2-2	-	TRBV2	TRBD1
TGTGCCAGTAGTACTGGCATGTCTGGCTACACCTTC	CASSTGMSGYTF	TRBJ1-2	-	TRBV19	-
TGTGCCAGTAGTGCCACTAGCGCAGATACGCAGTATTTT	CASSATSADTQYF	TRBJ2-3	-	TRBV19	TRBD2
TGTGCCAGCAGCTCCATATACAGGGGGCATTCCTACGAGCAGTACTTC	CASSSIYRGHSYEQYF	TRBJ2-7	-	TRBV11-2	TRBD1
TGTGCCAGCATAAAGGAGGGAGAGAATGGCTACACCTTC	CASIKEGENGYTF	TRBJ1-2	-	TRBV6-5	-
TGTGCCAGCAGCTTGGACCGTCGGGGGGCGGGTGATGAAAAACTGTTTTTT	CASSLDRRGAGDEKLFF	TRBJ1-4	-	TRBV5-6	-
TGTGCCAGCAGATTACCGGGACAAGGTATAGAGGAGCTGTTTTTT	CASRLPGQGIEELFF	TRBJ2-2	-	TRBV7-9	-
TGTGCCAGCGCCGAGGTAAACACCGGGGAGCTGTTTTTT	CASAEVNTGELFF	TRBJ2-2	-	TRBV27	-
TGTGCCAGCAGCCCCACAGGGGGTTTAACTGGTAGCGAGCAGTACTTC	CASSPTGGLTGSEQYF	TRBJ2-7	-	TRBV11-2	TRBD1
TGTGCCACCAGTGAAGAGGGCCGAAATCAGCCCCAGCATTTT	CATSEEGRNQPQHF	TRBJ1-5	once	TRBV24-1	-
TGTGCCAGCAGCCCCCAGGGCCGGCAGGCCAACTCCTACGAGCAGTACTTC	CASSPQGRQANSYEQYF	TRBJ2-7	-	TRBV14	-
TGCGCCAGCAGCCAAGATTTCCCCGGGGGATCCTACGAGCAGTACTTC	CASSQDFPGGSYEQYF	TRBJ2-7	-	TRBV4-3	-
TGTGCCAGCAGTCCCCGACAGGGCGATGAGCCCCAGCATTTT	CASSPRQGDEPQHF	TRBJ1-5	-	TRBV6-5	TRBD1
TGTGCCAGCAGACAGGCTGGGGTCTCCGCTGAAGCTTTCTTT	CASRQAGVSAEAFF	TRBJ1-1	-	TRBV7-3	-
TGCAGTGCTAGTGTTAAGGGAGCGAAAAACATTCAGTACTTC	CSASVKGAKNIQYF	TRBJ2-4	-	TRBV20-1	-
TGCGCCAGCAGCCAAGATTGGGGGGGGATGAACACTGAAGCTTTCTTT	CASSQDWGGMNTEAFF	TRBJ1-1	-	TRBV4-3	-
TGTGCCAGCAGCTTATCTATGACAGGGACAGAGACCCAGTACTTC	CASSLSMTGTETQYF	TRBJ2-5	-	TRBV11-2	TRBD1
TGTGCCAGCAGTTTGGGACAGGCCTATGGCTACACCTTC	CASSLGQAYGYTF	TRBJ1-2	few	TRBV28	TRBD1